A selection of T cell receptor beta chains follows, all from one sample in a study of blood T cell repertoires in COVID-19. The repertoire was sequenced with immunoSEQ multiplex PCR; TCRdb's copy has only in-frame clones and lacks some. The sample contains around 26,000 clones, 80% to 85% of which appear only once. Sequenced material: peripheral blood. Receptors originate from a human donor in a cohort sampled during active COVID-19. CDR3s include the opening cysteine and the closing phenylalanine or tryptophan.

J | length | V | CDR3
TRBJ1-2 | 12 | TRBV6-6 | CASARQGSGYTF
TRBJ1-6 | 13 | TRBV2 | CASGDRVESPLHF
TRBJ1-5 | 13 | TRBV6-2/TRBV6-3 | CASSYDASQPQHF
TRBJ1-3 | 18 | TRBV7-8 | CASSSYRDIGLPGNTIYF
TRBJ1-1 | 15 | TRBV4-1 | CASSQMTSLNTEAFF
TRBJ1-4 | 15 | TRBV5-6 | CATSRQDGGNEKLFF
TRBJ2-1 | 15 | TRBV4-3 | CASSQYTSGRAAQFF
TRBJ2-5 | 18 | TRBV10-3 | CAISAGARGLAGQETQYF
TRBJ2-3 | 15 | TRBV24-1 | CATSDSSGGIDTQYF
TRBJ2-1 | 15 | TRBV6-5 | CASRALAGAYNEQFF
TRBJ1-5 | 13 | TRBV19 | CASTELNNQPQHF
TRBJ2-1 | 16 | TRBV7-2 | CASSRSRTRIGNEQFF
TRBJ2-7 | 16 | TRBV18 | CASSPPNRVSSYEQYF
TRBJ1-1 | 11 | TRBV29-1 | CSVDRGTEAFF
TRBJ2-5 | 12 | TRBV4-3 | CASSQVSGTQYF
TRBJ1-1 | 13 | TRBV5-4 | CATADRRNTEAFF
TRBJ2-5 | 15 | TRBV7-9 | CASSGRGQTRETQYF
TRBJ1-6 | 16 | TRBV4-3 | CASSLDRDNGNSPLHF
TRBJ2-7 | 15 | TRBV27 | CASSPGTGLSYEQYF
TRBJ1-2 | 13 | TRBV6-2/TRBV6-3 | CASSRDRGRDYTF
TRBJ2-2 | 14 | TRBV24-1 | CATVGQGDTGELFF
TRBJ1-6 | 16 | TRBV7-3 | CASSLLTAGNNSPLHF
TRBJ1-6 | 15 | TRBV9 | CASSGSGTGFSPLHF
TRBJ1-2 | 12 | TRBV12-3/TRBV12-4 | CASSYGQGGYTF
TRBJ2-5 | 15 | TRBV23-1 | CASSQSGQGKETQYF
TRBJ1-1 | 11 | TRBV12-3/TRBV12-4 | CASSRGTEAFF
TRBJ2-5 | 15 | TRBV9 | CASSPQPLSPETQYF
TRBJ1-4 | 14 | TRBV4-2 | CASSQDSNGEKLFF
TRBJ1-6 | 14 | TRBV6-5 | CASSWTGPNSPLHF
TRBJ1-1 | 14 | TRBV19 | CASRVGRGETEAFF
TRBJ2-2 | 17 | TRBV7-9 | CASSLSRPGQGTGELFF
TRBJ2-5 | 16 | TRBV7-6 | CASSLGSSGYQETQYF
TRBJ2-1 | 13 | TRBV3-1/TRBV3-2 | CASSPLGGAGQFF
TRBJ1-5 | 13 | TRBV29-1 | CSVSLGVNQPQHF
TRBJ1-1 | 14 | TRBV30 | CAWSSGLPRTEAFF
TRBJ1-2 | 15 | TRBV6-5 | CASSYSSWQGGGYTF
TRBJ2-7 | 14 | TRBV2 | CASSESPSSYEQYF
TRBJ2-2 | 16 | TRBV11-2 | CASSLHTGGRTGELFF
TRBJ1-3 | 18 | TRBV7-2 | CASSLVGRGKITGNTIYF
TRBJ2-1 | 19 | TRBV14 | CASSQEIWGARGGYNEQFF
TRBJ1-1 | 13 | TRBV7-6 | CASSSEENTEAFF
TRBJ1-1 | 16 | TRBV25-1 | CASSRSRGSLNTEAFF
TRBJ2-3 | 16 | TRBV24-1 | CATSEISGRFSDTQYF
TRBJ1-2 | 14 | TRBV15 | CATSRGGTGYGYTF
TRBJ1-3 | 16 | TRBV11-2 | CASSTSRMRSGNTIYF
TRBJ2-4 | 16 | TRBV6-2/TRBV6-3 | CASSSAGTQRENIQYF
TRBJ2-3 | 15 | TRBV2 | CASSGQGSGGDTQYF
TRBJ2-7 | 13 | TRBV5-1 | CASSDGLGASRYF
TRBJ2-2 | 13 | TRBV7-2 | CASSGQNTGELFF
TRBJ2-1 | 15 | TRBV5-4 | CASSLASSGHNEQFF
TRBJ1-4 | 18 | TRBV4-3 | CASSQEYPGKASNEKLFF
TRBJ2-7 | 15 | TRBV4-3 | CASSQDLAGSYEQYF
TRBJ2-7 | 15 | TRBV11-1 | CASSFRSGRVYEQYF
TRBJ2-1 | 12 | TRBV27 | CASSLQGGEQFF
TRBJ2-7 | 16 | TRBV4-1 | CASSPGLRATGGEQYF
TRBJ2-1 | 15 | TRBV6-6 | CASRHDGSSYNEQFF
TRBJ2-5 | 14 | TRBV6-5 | CASGQIGGGETQYF
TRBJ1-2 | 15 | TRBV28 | CASSLGVREDYGYTF
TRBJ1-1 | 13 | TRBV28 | CASSLGLSQRAFF